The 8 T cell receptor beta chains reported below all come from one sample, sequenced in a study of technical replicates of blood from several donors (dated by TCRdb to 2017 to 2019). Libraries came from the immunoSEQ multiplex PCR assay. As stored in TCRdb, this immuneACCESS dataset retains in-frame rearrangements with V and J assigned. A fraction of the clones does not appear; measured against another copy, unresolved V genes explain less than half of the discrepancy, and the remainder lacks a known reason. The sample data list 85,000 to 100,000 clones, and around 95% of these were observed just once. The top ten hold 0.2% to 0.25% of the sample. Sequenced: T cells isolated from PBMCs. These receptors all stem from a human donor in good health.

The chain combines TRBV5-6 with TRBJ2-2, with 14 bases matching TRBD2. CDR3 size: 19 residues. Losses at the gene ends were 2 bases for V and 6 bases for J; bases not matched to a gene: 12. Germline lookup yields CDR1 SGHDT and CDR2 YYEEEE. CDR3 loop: CASSFLGLAGEYRAGELFF. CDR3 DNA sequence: TGTGCCAGCAGCTTCCTGGGACTAGCGGGAGAGTACCGGGCCGGGGAGCTGTTTTTT.

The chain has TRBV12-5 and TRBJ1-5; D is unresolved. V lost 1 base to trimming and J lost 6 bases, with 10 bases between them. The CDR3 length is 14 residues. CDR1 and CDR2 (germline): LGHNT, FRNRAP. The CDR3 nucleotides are TGTGCTAGTGGTTTGGGAGGGATAGGTCAGCCCCAGCATTTT. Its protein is CASGLGGIGQPQHF.

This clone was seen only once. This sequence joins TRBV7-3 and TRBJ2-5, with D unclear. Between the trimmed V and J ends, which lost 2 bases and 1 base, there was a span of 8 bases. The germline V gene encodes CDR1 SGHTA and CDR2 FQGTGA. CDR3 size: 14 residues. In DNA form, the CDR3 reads TGTGCCAGCAGCTTACTCCACAGCCAAGAGACCCAGTACTTC. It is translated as CASSLLHSQETQYF. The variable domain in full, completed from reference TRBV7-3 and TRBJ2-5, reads GAGVSQTPSNKVTEKGKYVELRCDPISGHTALYWYRQSLGQGPEFLIYFQGTGAADDSGLPNDRFFAVRPEGSVSTLKIQRTERGDSAVYLCASSLLHSQETQYFGPGTRLLVL.

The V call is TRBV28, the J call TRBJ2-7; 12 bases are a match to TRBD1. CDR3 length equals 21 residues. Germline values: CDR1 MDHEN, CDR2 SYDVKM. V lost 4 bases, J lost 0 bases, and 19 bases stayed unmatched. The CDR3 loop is CASSSLSGIGTGGLSSYEQYF. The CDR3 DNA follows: TGTGCCAGCAGTTCCCTATCCGGGATTGGGACAGGGGGCCTTAGCTCCTACGAGCAGTACTTC.

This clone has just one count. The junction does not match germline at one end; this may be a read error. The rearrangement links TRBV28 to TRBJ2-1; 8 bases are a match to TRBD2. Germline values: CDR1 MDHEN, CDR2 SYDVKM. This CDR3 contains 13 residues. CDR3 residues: CASSFPSSGSELF. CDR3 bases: TGTGCCAGCAGTTTTCCGTCTAGCGGGTCTGAACTCTTC.

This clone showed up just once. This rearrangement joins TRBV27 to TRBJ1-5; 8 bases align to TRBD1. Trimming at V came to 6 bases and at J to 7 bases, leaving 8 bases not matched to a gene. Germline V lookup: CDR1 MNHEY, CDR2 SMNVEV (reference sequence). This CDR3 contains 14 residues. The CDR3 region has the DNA TGTGCCAGCAGGACTGGACAGGGAGAACAGCCCCAGCATTTT. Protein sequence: CASRTGQGEQPQHF.

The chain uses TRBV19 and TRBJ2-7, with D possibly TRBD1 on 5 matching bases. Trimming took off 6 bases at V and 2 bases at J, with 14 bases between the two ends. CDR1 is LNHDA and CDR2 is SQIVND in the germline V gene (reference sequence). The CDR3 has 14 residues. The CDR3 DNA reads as TGTGCCAGTAGCGCTGGACAAGGAACCTACGAGCAGTACTTC. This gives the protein CASSAGQGTYEQYF.

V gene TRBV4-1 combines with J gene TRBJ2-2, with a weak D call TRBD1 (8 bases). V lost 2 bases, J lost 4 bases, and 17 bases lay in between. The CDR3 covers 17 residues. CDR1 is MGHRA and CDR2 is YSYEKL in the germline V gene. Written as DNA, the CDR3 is TGCGCCAGCAGCCAACGTTACAGGGGGGGGTCCACCGGGGAGCTGTTTTTT. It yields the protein CASSQRYRGGSTGELFF.